The TCR beta chain described here comes from a study of T cell responses to AZD1222 COVID-19 vaccine. This CDR3 has 14 residues. After removal of 6 bases from V and 4 bases from J, the junction contained 5 bases not matched to a gene. CDR1 is ENHRY and CDR2 is SYGVKD in the germline V gene. Study conclusions and caveats: Variant regions that are unmutated are reportedly the target of nearly half of spike-specific TCRs. Donors skewed white British and female; clonal diversity was possibly underestimated.

The table came from immunoSEQ multiplex PCR; TCRdb's copy has only in-frame clones and leaves some out. The top ten clones hold 1.5% to 2% of a sample with some 150,000 clones, roughly 89% of them seen once. This clone was seen a handful of times. No antigen is known for it. The gene calls are TRBV10-3 and TRBJ1-1, with TRBD1 identical over 10 bases. The material was peripheral blood, obtained 28 days after the second AZD1222 dose. This clonotype originated in an adult who received the AZD1222 COVID-19 vaccine. This chain's CDR3 is CAISGDRGSTEAFF. CDR3 DNA: TGTGCCATCAGCGGGGACAGGGGATCCACTGAAGCTTTCTTT.